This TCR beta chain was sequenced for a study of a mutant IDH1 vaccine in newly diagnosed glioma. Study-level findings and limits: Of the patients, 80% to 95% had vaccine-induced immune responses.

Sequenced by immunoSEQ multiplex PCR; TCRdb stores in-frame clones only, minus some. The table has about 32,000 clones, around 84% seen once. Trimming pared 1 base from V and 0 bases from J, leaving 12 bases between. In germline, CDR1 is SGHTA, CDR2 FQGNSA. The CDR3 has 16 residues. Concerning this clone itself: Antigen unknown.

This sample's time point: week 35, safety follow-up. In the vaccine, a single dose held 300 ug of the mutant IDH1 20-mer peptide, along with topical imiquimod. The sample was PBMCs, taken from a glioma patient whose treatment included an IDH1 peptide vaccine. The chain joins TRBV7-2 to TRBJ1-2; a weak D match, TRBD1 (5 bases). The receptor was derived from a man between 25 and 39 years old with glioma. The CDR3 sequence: CASSLVWGDSNYGYTF. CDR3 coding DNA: TGTGCCAGCAGCTTAGTGTGGGGGGATTCTAACTATGGCTACACCTTC.